This T cell receptor (beta chain) was sequenced during a study of regulatory T cells in long-lasting Graves disease. Study background: Graves' patients, newly diagnosed, had taken antithyroid drugs under 3 months.

CDR1 SGHRS and CDR2 YFSETQ come from the germline V gene. This CDR3 contains 15 residues. Trimming cost V 0 bases and J 0 bases, with 7 bases left between them. Time point given: newly diagnosed GD, antithyroid drugs for less than 3 months. The authors made the TCR library using RNA they extracted from PBMCs. According to the study, TCR beta libraries were built with iRepertoire HTBI primers and CDR3-region Arm-PCR. TCRdb called the multiplex PCR reads again in MiXCR, with one record for every CDR3 protein. The sample has over 200,000 distinct CDR3 sequences; 15% to 20% are singletons. This clonotype was found many times. The same specimen was also included in a second study, on T cells in Graves' hyperthyroidism and ophthalmopathy. That study adds: The HTBI primer set served for first-round RT-PCR of the TCR CDR3.

This clonotype originated in a woman aged 30 to 39 with Graves disease. The chain couples TRBV5-1 to TRBJ2-1; D is undetermined. Sample: peripheral blood mononuclear cells (PBMCs), taken at new diagnosis, from a patient treated with antithyroid drugs. CDR3: CASSLVGSSYNEQFF. In DNA, the CDR3 is TGCGCCAGCAGCTTGGTCGGAAGCTCCTACAATGAGCAGTTCTTC.